The clone carrying this T cell receptor beta chain was seen ten or more times. Its target is not known. The CDR3 is 15 residues long. V dropped 5 bases and J dropped 4; count of bases not matched to a gene: 4. From germline, CDR1 is SEHNR and CDR2 FQNEAQ (reference sequence). TCRdb reprocessed the multiplex PCR reads with MiXCR, giving one entry per CDR3 protein. The sample includes some 170,000 distinct CDR3 sequences, about 34% of them seen just once. These data are taken from a study of breast tumors, draining lymph nodes, adjacent tissues. The study's findings and limits: The lymph node origin of tumor T cells was framed as consistent with a hypothesis, not demonstrated. Tumors had less TCR diversity than lymph nodes, more than nontumor tissue.

Samples came from axillary lymph nodes draining the breast cancer. This TCR was sampled from a female donor with breast cancer. Some clones in this sample may be carry-over from other donors' samples. The V call is TRBV7-9, the J call TRBJ2-1; 11 bases fit TRBD2. The sequenced material came from axillary lymph node tissue. The CDR3 DNA reads as TGTGCCAGCAGCCCGACTAGCGGGGATTACAATGAGCAGTTCTTC. This encodes CASSPTSGDYNEQFF.